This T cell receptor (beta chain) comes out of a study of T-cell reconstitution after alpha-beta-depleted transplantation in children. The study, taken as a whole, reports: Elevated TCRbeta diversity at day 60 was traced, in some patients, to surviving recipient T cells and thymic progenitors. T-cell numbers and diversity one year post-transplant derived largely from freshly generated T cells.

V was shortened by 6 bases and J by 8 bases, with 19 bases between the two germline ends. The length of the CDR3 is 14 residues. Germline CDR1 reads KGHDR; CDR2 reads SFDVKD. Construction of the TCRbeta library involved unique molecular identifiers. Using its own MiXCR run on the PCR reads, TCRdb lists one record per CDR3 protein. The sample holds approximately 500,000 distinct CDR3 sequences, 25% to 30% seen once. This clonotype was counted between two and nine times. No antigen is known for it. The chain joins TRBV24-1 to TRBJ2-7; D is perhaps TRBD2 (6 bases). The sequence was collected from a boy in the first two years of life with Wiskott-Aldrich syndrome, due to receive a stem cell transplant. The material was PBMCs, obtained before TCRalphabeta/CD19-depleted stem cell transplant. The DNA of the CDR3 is TGTGCCACCAGTCTGGGAGGACCTGGAAGGAAGCAGTACTTC. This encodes CATSLGGPGRKQYF.